The T cell receptor (beta chain) described here comes from a study of T cells in Graves' hyperthyroidism and ophthalmopathy. Germline CDR1 MDHEN, CDR2 SYDVKM. CDR3 length: 16 residues. The V and J ends lost 11 bases and 10 bases respectively, with 29 bases between them. Amplified TCR beta CDR3 regions came from RNA transcripts. The study used the HTBI primer set for a first-round RT-PCR of the TCR CDR3. TCRdb re-called the multiplex PCR reads through MiXCR, storing one row per CDR3 protein. Here the sample spans about 320,000 distinct CDR3 sequences, roughly 17% being singletons. This clonotype was seen more than once but under ten times.

Material: blood. The chain employs TRBV28 and TRBJ2-2; perhaps TRBD1 as D (9 bases). The TCR originated in a man aged 25 to 40 with Graves' hyperthyroidism. Written as DNA, the CDR3 is TGTGCCTCCCGGGACAGGGATGGACTAGCCGCTAAGGAGCTGTTTTTT. This encodes CASRDRDGLAAKELFF.